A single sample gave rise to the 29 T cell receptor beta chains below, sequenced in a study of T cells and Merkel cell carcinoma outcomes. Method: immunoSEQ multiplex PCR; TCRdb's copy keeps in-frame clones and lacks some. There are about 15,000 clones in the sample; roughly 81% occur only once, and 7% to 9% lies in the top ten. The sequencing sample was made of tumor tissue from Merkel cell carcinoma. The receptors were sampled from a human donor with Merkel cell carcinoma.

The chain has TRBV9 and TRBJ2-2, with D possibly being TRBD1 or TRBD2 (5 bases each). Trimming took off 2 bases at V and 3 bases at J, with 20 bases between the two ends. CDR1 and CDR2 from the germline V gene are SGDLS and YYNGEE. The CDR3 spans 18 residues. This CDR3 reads CASSVKWGGGSDTGELFF. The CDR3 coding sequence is TGTGCCAGCAGCGTCAAGTGGGGTGGGGGATCTGACACCGGGGAGCTGTTTTTT.

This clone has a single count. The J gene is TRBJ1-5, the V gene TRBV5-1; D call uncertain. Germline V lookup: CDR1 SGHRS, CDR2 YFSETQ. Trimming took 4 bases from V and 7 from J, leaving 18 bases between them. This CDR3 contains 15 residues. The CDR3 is CASSERPAAGQPQHF. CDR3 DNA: TGCGCCAGCAGCGAGCGCCCCGCCGCGGGGCAGCCCCAGCATTTT.

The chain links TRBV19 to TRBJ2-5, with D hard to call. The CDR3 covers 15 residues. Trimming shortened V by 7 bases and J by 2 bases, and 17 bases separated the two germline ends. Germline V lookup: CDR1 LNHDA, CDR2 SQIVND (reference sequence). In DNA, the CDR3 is TGTGCCAGTATTTTTCTACGTGACCCTCAAGAGACCCAGTACTTC. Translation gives CASIFLRDPQETQYF.

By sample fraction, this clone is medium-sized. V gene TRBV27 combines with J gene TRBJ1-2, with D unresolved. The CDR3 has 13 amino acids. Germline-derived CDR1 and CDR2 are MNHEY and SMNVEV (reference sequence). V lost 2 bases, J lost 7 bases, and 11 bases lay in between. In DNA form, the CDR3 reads TGTGCCAGCAGTTTACAAGCGATGGGTGGCTACACCTTC. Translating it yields CASSLQAMGGYTF.

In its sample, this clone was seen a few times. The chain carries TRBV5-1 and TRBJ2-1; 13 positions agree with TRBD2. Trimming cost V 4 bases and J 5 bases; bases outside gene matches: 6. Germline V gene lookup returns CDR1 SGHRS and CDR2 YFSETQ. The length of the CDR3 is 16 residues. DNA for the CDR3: TGCGCCAGCAGCCCGGGCGGGACTAGCGGGAACAATGAGCAGTTCTTC. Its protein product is CASSPGGTSGNNEQFF.

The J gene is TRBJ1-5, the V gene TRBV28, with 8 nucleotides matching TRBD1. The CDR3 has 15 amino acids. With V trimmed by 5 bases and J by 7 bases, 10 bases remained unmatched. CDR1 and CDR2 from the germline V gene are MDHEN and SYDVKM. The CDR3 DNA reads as TGTGCCAGCAGTAAATCGACAGGGGCGGAGCAGCCCCAGCATTTT. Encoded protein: CASSKSTGAEQPQHF.

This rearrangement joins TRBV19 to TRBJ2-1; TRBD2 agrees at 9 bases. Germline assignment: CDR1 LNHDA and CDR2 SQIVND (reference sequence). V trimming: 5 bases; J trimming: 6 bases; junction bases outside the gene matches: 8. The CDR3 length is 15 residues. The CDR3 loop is CASSPLAGFLNEQFF. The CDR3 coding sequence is TGTGCCAGTAGTCCTCTAGCGGGGTTCCTCAATGAGCAGTTCTTC. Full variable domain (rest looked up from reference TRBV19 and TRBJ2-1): DGGITQSPKYLFRKEGQNVTLSCEQNLNHDAMYWYRQDPGQGLRLIYYSQIVNDFQKGDIAEGYSVSREKKESFPLTVTSAQKNPTAFYLCASSPLAGFLNEQFFGPGTRLTVL.

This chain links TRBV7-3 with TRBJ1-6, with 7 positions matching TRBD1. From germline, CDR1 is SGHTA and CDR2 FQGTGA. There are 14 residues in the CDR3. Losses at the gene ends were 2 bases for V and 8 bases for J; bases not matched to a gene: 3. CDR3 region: CASSLGGGDSPLHF. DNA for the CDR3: TGTGCCAGCAGCTTAGGAGGGGGCGATTCACCCCTCCACTTT.

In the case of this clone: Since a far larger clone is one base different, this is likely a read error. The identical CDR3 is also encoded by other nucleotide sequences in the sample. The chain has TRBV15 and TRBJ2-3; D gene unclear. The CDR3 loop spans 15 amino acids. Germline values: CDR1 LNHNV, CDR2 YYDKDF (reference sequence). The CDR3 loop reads CATSRDRLRTDTQYF. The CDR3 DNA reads TGTGCTACCAGCAGAGACCGTTTGCGCACAGATACGCAGTATTTT.

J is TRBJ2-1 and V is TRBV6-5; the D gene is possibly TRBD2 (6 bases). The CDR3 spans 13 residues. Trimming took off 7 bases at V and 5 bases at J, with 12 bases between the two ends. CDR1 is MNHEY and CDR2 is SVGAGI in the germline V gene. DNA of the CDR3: TGTGCCAGCACGGCGGGACTGAACAATGAGCAGTTCTTC. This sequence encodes CASTAGLNNEQFF.

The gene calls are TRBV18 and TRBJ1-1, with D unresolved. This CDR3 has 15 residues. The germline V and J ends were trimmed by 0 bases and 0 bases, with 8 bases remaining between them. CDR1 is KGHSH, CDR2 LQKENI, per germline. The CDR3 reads CASSPPMAMNTEAFF. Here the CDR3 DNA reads TGTGCCAGCTCACCACCGATGGCGATGAACACTGAAGCTTTCTTT. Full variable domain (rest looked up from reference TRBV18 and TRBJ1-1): NAGVMQNPRHLVRRRGQEARLRCSPMKGHSHVYWYRQLPEEGLKFMVYLQKENIIDESGMPKERFSAEFPKEGPSILRIQQVVRGDSAAYFCASSPPMAMNTEAFFGQGTRLTVV.

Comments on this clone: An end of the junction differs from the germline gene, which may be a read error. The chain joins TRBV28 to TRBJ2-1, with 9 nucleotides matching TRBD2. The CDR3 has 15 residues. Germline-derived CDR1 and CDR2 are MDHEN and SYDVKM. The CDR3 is CANSLTGALAGRQFF. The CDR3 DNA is TGTGCCAACAGTTTGACCGGGGCCCTAGCGGGAAGGCAGTTCTTC.

Written as DNA, the CDR3 is TGTGCCAGCAGCCGAGGACAGGGTCGCGGCTACACCTTC. Its translation: CASSRGQGRGYTF. This chain joins TRBV6-5 and TRBJ1-2; the match to TRBD1 covers 8 bases. This CDR3 comprises 13 residues. Germline V gene lookup returns CDR1 MNHEY and CDR2 SVGAGI. The V segment lost 6 bases and the J segment 8 bases; nucleotides outside the gene matches: 8.

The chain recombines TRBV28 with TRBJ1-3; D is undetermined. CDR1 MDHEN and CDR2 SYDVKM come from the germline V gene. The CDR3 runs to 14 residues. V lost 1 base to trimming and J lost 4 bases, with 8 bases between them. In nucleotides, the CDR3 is TGTGCCAGCAGTTTATATGCAGTGGGAAACACCATATATTTT. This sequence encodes CASSLYAVGNTIYF.

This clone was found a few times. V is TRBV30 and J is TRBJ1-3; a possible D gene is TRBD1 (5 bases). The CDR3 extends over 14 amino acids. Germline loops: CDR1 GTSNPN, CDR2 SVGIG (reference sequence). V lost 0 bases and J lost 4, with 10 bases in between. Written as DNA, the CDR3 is TGTGCCTGGAGTGTAGGGACCTCAGGAAACACCATATATTTT. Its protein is CAWSVGTSGNTIYF.

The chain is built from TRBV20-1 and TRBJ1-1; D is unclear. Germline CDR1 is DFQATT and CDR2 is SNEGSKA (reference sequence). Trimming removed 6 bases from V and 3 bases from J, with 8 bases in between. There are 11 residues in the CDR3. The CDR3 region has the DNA TGCAGTGCAACACCCCACACTGAAGCTTTCTTT. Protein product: CSATPHTEAFF.

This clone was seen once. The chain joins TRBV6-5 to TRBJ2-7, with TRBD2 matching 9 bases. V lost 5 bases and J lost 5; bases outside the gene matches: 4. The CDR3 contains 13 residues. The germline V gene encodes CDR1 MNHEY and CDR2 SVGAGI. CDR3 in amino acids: CASSLSGRDEQYF. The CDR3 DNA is TGTGCCAGCAGTCTTAGCGGGAGAGACGAGCAGTACTTC.

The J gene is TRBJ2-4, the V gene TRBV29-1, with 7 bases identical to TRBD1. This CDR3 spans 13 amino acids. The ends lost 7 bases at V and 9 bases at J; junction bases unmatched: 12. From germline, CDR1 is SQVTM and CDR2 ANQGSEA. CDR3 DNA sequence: TGCAGCGCCAAAGTAGGGGGCCTGGGCATTCAGTACTTC. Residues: CSAKVGGLGIQYF.

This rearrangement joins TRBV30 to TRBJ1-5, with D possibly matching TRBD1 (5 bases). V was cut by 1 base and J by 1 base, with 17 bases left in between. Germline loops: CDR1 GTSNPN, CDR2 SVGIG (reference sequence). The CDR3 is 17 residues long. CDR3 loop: CAWSGIQGLPSNQPQHF. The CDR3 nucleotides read TGTGCCTGGAGTGGAATTCAGGGACTCCCGAGCAATCAGCCCCAGCATTTT.

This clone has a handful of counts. The CDR3 region has the DNA TGTGCCAGCAGCGCGTCTCTGGGGAACACTGAAGCTTTCTTT. Amino acid sequence: CASSASLGNTEAFF. The chain couples TRBV9 to TRBJ1-1; D is unclear. The germline CDR1 and CDR2 sequences are SGDLS and YYNGEE. CDR3 length: 14 amino acids. Trimming removed 3 bases from V and 1 base from J, with 10 bases in between.

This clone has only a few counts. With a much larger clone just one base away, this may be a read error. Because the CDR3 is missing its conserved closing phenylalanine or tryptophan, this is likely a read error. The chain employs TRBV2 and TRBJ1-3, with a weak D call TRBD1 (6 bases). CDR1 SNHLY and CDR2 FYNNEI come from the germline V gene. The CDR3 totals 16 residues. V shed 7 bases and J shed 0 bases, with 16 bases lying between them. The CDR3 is CASTGGGPNSGNTIYV. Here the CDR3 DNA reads TGTGCCAGCACCGGGGGGGGGCCAAACTCTGGAAACACCATATATGTT.

CDR3 loop: CASSVVRDNTEAFF. The CDR3, as DNA: TGTGCCAGCAGCGTAGTGCGGGACAACACTGAAGCTTTCTTT. The V call is TRBV9, the J call TRBJ1-1, with D tentatively TRBD1 (5 bases). The V end was cut by 0 bases, the J end by 2 bases, with 8 bases between. Germline V gene lookup returns CDR1 SGDLS and CDR2 YYNGEE. CDR3 length equals 14 residues.

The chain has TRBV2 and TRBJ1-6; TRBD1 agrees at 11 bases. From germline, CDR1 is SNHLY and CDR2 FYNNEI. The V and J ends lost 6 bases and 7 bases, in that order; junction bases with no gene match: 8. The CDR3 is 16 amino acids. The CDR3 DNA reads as TGTGCCAGCAGACACGGGACAGGGGGATGGAATTCACCCCTCCACTTT. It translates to CASRHGTGGWNSPLHF.

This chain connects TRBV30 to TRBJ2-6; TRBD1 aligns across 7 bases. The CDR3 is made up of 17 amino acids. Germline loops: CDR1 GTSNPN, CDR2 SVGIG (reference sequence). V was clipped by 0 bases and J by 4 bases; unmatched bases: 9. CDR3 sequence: CAWSVRQGVKGANVLTF. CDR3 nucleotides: TGTGCCTGGAGTGTTAGACAGGGAGTGAAGGGGGCCAACGTCCTGACTTTC.

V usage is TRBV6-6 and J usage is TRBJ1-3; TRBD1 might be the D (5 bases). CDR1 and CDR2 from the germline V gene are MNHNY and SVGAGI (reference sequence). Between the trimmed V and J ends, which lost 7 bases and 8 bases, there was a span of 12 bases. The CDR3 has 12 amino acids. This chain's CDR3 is CASKTQVDTIYF. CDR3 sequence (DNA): TGTGCCAGCAAAACACAGGTTGACACCATATATTTT.

In DNA, the CDR3 is TGTGCCAGCAGCTTAGATGGGACTAGCATCCATGAGCAGTTCTTC. This codes for CASSLDGTSIHEQFF. The V gene is TRBV7-9, the J gene TRBJ2-1; 9 bases match TRBD2. V was clipped by 1 base and J by 8 bases; unmatched bases: 6. Germline CDR1 and CDR2: SEHNR and FQNEAQ (reference sequence). The CDR3 extends over 15 amino acids.

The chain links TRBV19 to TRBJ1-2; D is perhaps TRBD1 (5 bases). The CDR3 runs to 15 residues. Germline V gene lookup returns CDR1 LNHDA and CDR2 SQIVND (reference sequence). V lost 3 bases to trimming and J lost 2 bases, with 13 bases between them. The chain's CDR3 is CASSMRGVSNYGYTF. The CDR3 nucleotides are TGTGCCAGTAGTATGCGAGGGGTTTCGAACTATGGCTACACCTTC.

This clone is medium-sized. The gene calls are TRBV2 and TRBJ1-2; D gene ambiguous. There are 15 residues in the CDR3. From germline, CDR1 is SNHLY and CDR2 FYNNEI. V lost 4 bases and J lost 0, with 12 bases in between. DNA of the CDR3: TGTGCCAGCAGTGGAACAAACCCATCTAACTATGGCTACACCTTC. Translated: CASSGTNPSNYGYTF.

CDR3 nucleotides: TGTGCCTGGCGACAGGGGCGGACGCAGTATTTT. Translated: CAWRQGRTQYF. The chain links TRBV30 to TRBJ2-3; 8 bases agree with TRBD1. Germline V gene sequence: CDR1 GTSNPN, CDR2 SVGIG (reference sequence). J was trimmed by 9 bases and V by 5 bases; bases with no gene match: 4. This CDR3 is 11 amino acids long.